This is a list of T cell receptor beta chains from one sample in a study of OX40 agonist ivuxolimab in advanced cancers. TCRdb keeps only in-frame clones here, not all; method: immunoSEQ multiplex PCR. The sample records 52,000 or so clones, approximately 81% being singletons. The sequencing here drew on CD4+ or CD8+ T cells sorted from blood, taken in a trial of the OX40 agonist ivuxolimab. These receptors were obtained from an adult with an advanced solid tumor such as melanoma, head and neck, liver or kidney cancer. CDR3s include the opening cysteine and the closing phenylalanine or tryptophan. A D gene is named only where the DNA matches it firmly. Only part of the rows carry a size: once, few, many, or a class if the clone is expanded.

d_gene | j_gene | v_gene | abundance | CDR3nt | CDR3aa
NA | TRBJ1-5 | TRBV19 | NA | TGTGCCAGTAGTACTCGGACGGAATATAGCAATCAGCCCCAGCATTTT | CASSTRTEYSNQPQHF
NA | TRBJ2-5 | TRBV25-1 | NA | TGTGCCAGCAGTGGCTCGACAGTGTACCAAGAGACCCAGTACTTC | CASSGSTVYQETQYF
TRBD1 | TRBJ1-2 | TRBV28 | NA | TGTGCCAGCAGTTTGGGGACAGGGGGCACCTATGGCTACACCTTC | CASSLGTGGTYGYTF
NA | TRBJ2-7 | TRBV6-1 | NA | TGTGCCAGCAGGTCCAGCGGGTCCTACGAGCAGTACTTC | CASRSSGSYEQYF
NA | TRBJ2-1 | TRBV7-2 | NA | TGTGCCAGCAGAAGGAGTGCCTACAATGAGCAGTTCTTC | CASRRSAYNEQFF
NA | TRBJ1-4 | TRBV10-1 | NA | TGCGCCGGCACGGGGCCGGGCAGGAGGGGTGAAAATGAAAAACTGTTTTTT | CAGTGPGRRGENEKLFF
NA | TRBJ2-3 | TRBV7-8 | NA | TGTGCCAGCAGCTTAGGTCAGACAACCTACACAGATACGCAGTATTTT | CASSLGQTTYTDTQYF
NA | TRBJ2-7 | TRBV6-6 | NA | TGTGCCAGCAGGTCCAGGAGCGGGTTTTCCTACGAGCAGTACTTC | CASRSRSGFSYEQYF
NA | TRBJ2-3 | TRBV10-1 | NA | TGCGCCAGCAGTGAGTCGCGGCTCCGAGACTTCACAGATACGCAGTATTTT | CASSESRLRDFTDTQYF
TRBD1 | TRBJ2-7 | TRBV7-2 | NA | TGTGCCAGCAGCGAGACCGGGACAGGGGTCTACGAGCAGTACTTC | CASSETGTGVYEQYF
NA | TRBJ2-5 | TRBV14 | NA | TGTGCCAGCAGCCAAATGGAGACCCAGTACTTC | CASSQMETQYF
TRBD1 | TRBJ1-2 | TRBV5-5 | NA | TGTGCCAGCAGCCCAGAACCGGGACAGACTAACTATGGCTACACCTTC | CASSPEPGQTNYGYTF
TRBD2 | TRBJ2-4 | TRBV11-2 | once | TGTGCCAGCAGCTTAGAACGTCTAGCGGCACTAGCCAAAAACATTCAGTACTTC | CASSLERLAALAKNIQYF
TRBD2 | TRBJ2-1 | TRBV7-2 | NA | TGTGCCAGCAGCTTAATCCGGCTAGCGGGATATGAGCAGTTCTTC | CASSLIRLAGYEQFF
NA | TRBJ1-5 | TRBV28 | once | TGTGCCAGCAGCTTGTCATTGTCGGGCAATCAGCCCCAGCATTTT | CASSLSLSGNQPQHF
NA | TRBJ2-6 | TRBV11-3 | NA | TGTGCCAGCAGCTTAGATCAGTCTCAGGGGGGACCATCTGGGGCCAACGTCCTGACTTTC | CASSLDQSQGGPSGANVLTF
NA | TRBJ2-1 | TRBV7-7 | NA | TGTGCCAGCAGCTTAGGCGGTTGGGGAGCCTCCAATGAGCAGTTCTTC | CASSLGGWGASNEQFF
NA | TRBJ1-2 | TRBV18 | NA | TGTGCCAGCTCACCAAAACAGGGTTATGGCTACACCTTC | CASSPKQGYGYTF
NA | TRBJ1-1 | TRBV7-2 | NA | TGTGCCAGCAGCTCGGGACGGATGAACACTGAAGCTTTCTTT | CASSSGRMNTEAFF
NA | TRBJ2-5 | TRBV28 | once | TGTGCCAGCAGTTTGGTGGGCCAGGAAGAGACCCAGTACTTC | CASSLVGQEETQYF